The 30 T cell receptor beta chains below were found in one sample sequenced in a study of beta chain features in type 1 diabetes. The investigators reverse transcribed all of the isolated RNA, so they sequenced expressed TCRB transcripts. Produced via immunoSEQ multiplex PCR; TCRdb's table is partial and in-frame only. The sample records 110,000 to 150,000 clones, 6.9% being singletons. Sequenced sample: central memory CD4+ T cells from blood. These TCRs come from a woman in her twenties or thirties in good health.

The rearrangement links TRBV7-3 to TRBJ1-1, with no clear D. The germline V and J ends were trimmed by 3 bases and 0 bases, with 5 bases remaining between them. Germline V gives CDR1 SGHTA, CDR2 FQGTGA. The CDR3 has 13 residues. CDR3 sequence (DNA): TGTGCCAGCAGCTTTACAGTGAACACTGAAGCTTTCTTT. This codes for CASSFTVNTEAFF.

This chain uses TRBV18 with TRBJ1-2, with 7 bases aligning to TRBD1. The CDR3 spans 16 residues. Trimming took 2 bases from V and 3 from J; bases not matched to a gene: 9. The germline V gene has CDR1 KGHSH and CDR2 LQKENI. CDR3 sequence (DNA): TGTGCCAGCTCACCAACCTCCGCACAGGGGTACTATGGCTACACCTTC. Translating gives CASSPTSAQGYYGYTF.

This clone came up many times. The chain combines TRBV19 with TRBJ1-5; D perhaps matches TRBD1 (6 bases). V lost 5 bases to trimming and J lost 2 bases, with 10 bases between them. The germline V gene encodes CDR1 LNHDA and CDR2 SQIVND (reference sequence). The CDR3 is made up of 14 amino acids. The CDR3 loop reads CASSGAGGNQPQHF. CDR3 nucleotide sequence: TGTGCCAGTAGTGGCGCAGGGGGCAATCAGCCCCAGCATTTT.

This chain joins TRBV7-2 and TRBJ2-7; 7 positions match TRBD2. The V and J ends lost 5 bases and 4 bases, in that order; junction bases with no gene match: 14. Looked up from germline, CDR1 is SGHTA and CDR2 is FQGNSA. The CDR3 runs to 16 residues. CDR3 nucleotide sequence: TGTGCCAGCAGCACCCGACGGGTGGGAGGGAGGTACGAGCAGTACTTC. It specifies CASSTRRVGGRYEQYF.

The chain recombines TRBV28 with TRBJ2-2; perhaps TRBD2 as D (5 bases). The germline V gene has CDR1 MDHEN and CDR2 SYDVKM. The CDR3 contains 17 residues. The V end lost 7 bases, the J end lost 4 bases, and 22 bases lay between the germline ends. The CDR3 reads CASTSPRSGTSTGELFF. The CDR3 DNA follows: TGTGCCAGCACGTCTCCCCGGAGCGGTACTTCCACCGGGGAGCTGTTTTTT.

In its sample, this clone was seen a few times. The chain recombines TRBV4-1 with TRBJ1-1; perhaps TRBD1 as D (6 bases). Between the trimmed V and J ends, which lost 1 base and 1 base, there was a span of 16 bases. The CDR3 runs to 17 residues. Per the germline V gene, CDR1 is MGHRA and CDR2 is YSYEKL. CDR3 residues: CASSQVWTVQGNTEAFF. In DNA form, the CDR3 reads TGCGCCAGCAGCCAAGTGTGGACAGTCCAGGGGAACACTGAAGCTTTCTTT.

This clone was counted between two and nine times. The CDR3 region is CASSFQIAGGMGEQYF. The CDR3, as DNA: TGTGCCAGCAGCTTTCAAATAGCGGGAGGGATGGGGGAGCAGTACTTC. V usage is TRBV9 and J usage is TRBJ2-7, with TRBD2 matching 11 bases. This CDR3 comprises 16 residues. V shed 4 bases, J shed 7 bases, and the junction held 13 bases outside the gene matches. The V gene's germline CDR1 is SGDLS and CDR2 YYNGEE.

The table lists this clone with a few counts. The rearrangement joins TRBV7-3 to TRBJ1-1; D is uncertain. V dropped 5 bases and J dropped 3 bases, with 10 bases sitting between them. The germline V gene has CDR1 SGHTA and CDR2 FQGTGA. The CDR3 totals 13 residues. The CDR3 region is CASSPQADTEAFF. CDR3 bases: TGTGCCAGCAGCCCCCAAGCTGACACTGAAGCTTTCTTT.

This clone was detected a few times. The genes are TRBV6-1 and TRBJ1-1; D ambiguous. The CDR3 covers 13 residues. The V gene lost 10 bases and the J gene lost 3 bases, with 15 bases spanning the gap. Per the germline V gene, CDR1 is MNHNS and CDR2 is SASEGT. Written as DNA, the CDR3 is TGTGCCATCATGGCCCTTCGGGACACTGAAGCTTTCTTT. It yields the protein CAIMALRDTEAFF.

This clone has only a few counts. V and J are TRBV11-3 and TRBJ2-3; TRBD2 agrees at 9 bases. With 5 bases clipped from V and 4 bases from J, the junction kept 10 bases outside the gene matches. Germline assignment: CDR1 SGHNT and CDR2 YENEEA. This CDR3 has 16 residues. CDR3 DNA sequence: TGTGCCAGCAGCCTGGGGGTAGCGGGAGATGCAGATACGCAGTATTTT. It is translated as CASSLGVAGDADTQYF.

Comment on this clone: The junction departs from the called germline gene at one end, perhaps through a read error. The genes are TRBV7-7 and TRBJ2-1; 7 nucleotides line up with TRBD2. CDR3 size: 15 residues. CDR1 and CDR2 (germline): SSHAT, FNYEAQ (reference sequence). The CDR3 bases are TGTGCTAGCAGCTTAGGTCTAGCGGATTACAATGAGCAGTTCTTC. Translating it yields CASSLGLADYNEQFF.

The V gene is TRBV28, the J gene TRBJ1-1; TRBD1 matches 7 bases. Germline CDR1 reads MDHEN; CDR2 reads SYDVKM. CDR3 length equals 15 residues. The J segment lost 1 base and the V segment lost 1 base, leaving 3 bases of the junction unmatched. CDR3 nucleotides: TGTGCCAGCAGTTTATACGAGGGGGCGAACACTGAAGCTTTCTTT. Translation gives CASSLYEGANTEAFF.

This clone was seen a handful of times. In DNA form, the CDR3 reads TGTGCCAGCAGAAAGGGACAGGGCCGTATCGGGGAGCTGTTTTTT. Amino acid sequence: CASRKGQGRIGELFF. V is TRBV6-6 and J is TRBJ2-2; 9 nucleotides match TRBD1. CDR3 length: 15 residues. The germline V gene encodes CDR1 MNHNY and CDR2 SVGAGI (reference sequence). Trimming removed 6 bases from V and 7 bases from J; junction bases left unmatched: 9.

Only a few counts were recorded for this clone. CDR3 sequence: CASSYRTENTEAFF. The CDR3, as DNA: TGCGCCAGCAGCTACAGGACAGAGAACACTGAAGCTTTCTTT. The rearrangement joins TRBV5-1 to TRBJ1-1, with D possibly being TRBD1 (6 bases). This CDR3 region has 14 residues. With 3 bases removed from V and 1 base from J, the gap between germline ends came to 10 bases. The germline gives CDR1 SGHRS, CDR2 YFSETQ.

This clone showed up many times. The genes are TRBV30 and TRBJ2-3, with unresolved D. Trimming cost V 2 bases and J 6 bases, with 6 bases left between them. CDR1 and CDR2 from the germline V gene are GTSNPN and SVGIG (reference sequence). The length of the CDR3 is 11 residues. CDR3 DNA: TGTGCCTGGAGTAGAGCGGATACGCAGTATTTT. This encodes CAWSRADTQYF.

This chain connects TRBV4-2 to TRBJ2-3; 8 positions match TRBD2. The CDR3 contains 16 residues. Germline CDR1 LGHNA, CDR2 YNFKEQ. Trimming at V came to 4 bases and at J to 3 bases, leaving 9 bases not matched to a gene. The CDR3 spells CASSRSAGERTDTQYF. The CDR3, as DNA: TGTGCCAGCAGCCGGTCAGCGGGAGAGAGGACAGATACGCAGTATTTT.

This clone was counted ten times or more. The chain employs TRBV7-2 and TRBJ2-1, with 9 bases matching TRBD2. CDR1 and CDR2 (germline): SGHTA, FQGNSA. The J segment lost 11 bases and the V segment lost 5 bases, leaving 16 bases of the junction unmatched. The CDR3 has 16 amino acids. CDR3 in DNA: TGTGCCAGCAGCCCCGTCTCTGGGACTAGCATACAGCAGCAGTTCTTC. Translated: CASSPVSGTSIQQQFF.

The J gene is TRBJ2-3, the V gene TRBV10-3; TRBD1 agrees at 9 bases. Germline V gene data show CDR1 as ENHRY and CDR2 as SYGVKD. The length of the CDR3 is 15 residues. Germline trimming cut 7 bases from V and 4 bases from J; bases unmatched to any gene: 9. For the CDR3, the DNA is TGTGCCATCAATTCCGGAGGGACAGGGTCAGATACGCAGTATTTT. Amino acids: CAINSGGTGSDTQYF.

This clone came up a few times. The V gene is TRBV7-9, the J gene TRBJ2-2; maybe TRBD1 (5 bases). V was shortened by 5 bases and J by 0 bases, with 13 bases between the two germline ends. This CDR3 is built from 16 residues. Per the germline V gene, CDR1 is SEHNR and CDR2 is FQNEAQ (reference sequence). The CDR3 spells CASSPNGQSNTGELFF. CDR3 nucleotides: TGTGCCAGCAGCCCAAACGGACAATCGAACACCGGGGAGCTGTTTTTT.

V gene TRBV2 combines with J gene TRBJ2-1; 10 bases match TRBD2. The germline gives CDR1 SNHLY, CDR2 FYNNEI. V trimming: 2 bases; J trimming: 15 bases; junction bases outside the gene matches: 13. The CDR3 loop spans 15 amino acids. For the CDR3, the DNA is TGTGCCAGCAGTGAACGTACTAGCGGGATCGGTTGGCGGTTCTTC. Its translation: CASSERTSGIGWRFF. Full variable domain (missing parts from reference TRBV2 and TRBJ2-1): EPEVTQTPSHQVTQMGQEVILRCVPISNHLYFYWYRQILGQKVEFLVSFYNNEISEKSEIFDDQFSVERPDGSNFTLKIRSTKLEDSAMYFCASSERTSGIGWRFFGPGTRLTVL.

The chain has TRBV28 and TRBJ2-7; maybe TRBD2 (7 bases). The ends were cut back, 6 bases at V and 4 bases at J, with 16 bases in the middle. The germline V gene has CDR1 MDHEN and CDR2 SYDVKM. This CDR3 is 14 amino acids long. CDR3 sequence (DNA): TGTGCCAGCAGAAAGGGGGGGGTCGGGTACGAGCAGTACTTC. Protein product: CASRKGGVGYEQYF.

The chain joins TRBV7-3 to TRBJ2-3, with 14 bases aligning to TRBD2. In germline, CDR1 is SGHTA, CDR2 FQGTGA. The trim removed 5 bases at V and 4 bases at J, leaving 2 bases unmatched. The CDR3 sequence is 15 residues long. The CDR3 coding sequence is TGTGCCAGCAGCAAGACTAGCGGGAGGGCAGATACGCAGTATTTT. It specifies CASSKTSGRADTQYF.

This CDR3 is CASSYDGKNYGYTF. The CDR3 region has the DNA TGTGCCAGCAGTTACGACGGGAAGAACTATGGCTACACCTTC. V usage is TRBV6-5 and J usage is TRBJ1-2, with D hard to call. V was clipped by 2 bases and J by 2 bases, with 9 bases between them. CDR1 MNHEY and CDR2 SVGAGI come from the germline V gene. There are 14 residues in the CDR3.

The chain carries TRBV19 and TRBJ1-5; D not certain. This CDR3 contains 13 residues. In germline, CDR1 is LNHDA, CDR2 SQIVND (reference sequence). V was pared by 5 bases and J by 5 bases, with 10 bases between. This CDR3 reads CASSPGIDQPQHF. Written as DNA, the CDR3 is TGTGCCAGTAGTCCGGGGATTGATCAGCCCCAGCATTTT.

This clone was detected a few times. This chain joins TRBV4-1 and TRBJ2-1; weak D call: TRBD2 (5 bases). Trimming took 1 base from V and 5 from J, leaving 15 bases between them. Germline CDR1 reads MGHRA; CDR2 reads YSYEKL. This CDR3 comprises 16 residues. The chain's CDR3 is CASSQVDLISDNEQFF. In DNA, the CDR3 is TGCGCCAGCAGCCAAGTGGACTTAATTTCAGACAATGAGCAGTTCTTC.

There are a few counts of this clone. An end of the junction differs from the germline gene, which may be a read error. J is TRBJ2-1 and V is TRBV7-9; 11 bases agree with TRBD2. The length of the CDR3 is 16 residues. Germline V gives CDR1 SEHNR, CDR2 FQNEAQ (reference sequence). In nucleotides, the CDR3 is TGCGCCAGCAGCCAAGATTTAGGGATAGCGGGAGGGGAGCAGTTCTTC. This gives the protein CASSQDLGIAGGEQFF.

The V and J genes are TRBV30 and TRBJ1-1; the D is unclear. The germline CDR1 and CDR2 sequences are GTSNPN and SVGIG (reference sequence). The CDR3 is made up of 11 amino acids. The V end was cut by 2 bases, the J end by 11 bases, with 12 bases between. CDR3 region: CAWSTSIEAFF. Here the CDR3 DNA reads TGTGCCTGGAGTACGTCGATAGAGGCTTTCTTT.

The J gene is TRBJ2-1, the V gene TRBV2; 7 nucleotides line up with TRBD1. CDR1 and CDR2 from the germline V gene are SNHLY and FYNNEI. The CDR3 contains 12 residues. The V and J ends lost 7 bases and 7 bases, in that order; junction bases with no gene match: 4. Written as DNA, the CDR3 is TGTGCCAGCAACAGGGGAAGGAATGAGCAGTTCTTC. Translating it yields CASNRGRNEQFF.

This clone was recorded many times. The V call is TRBV28, the J call TRBJ2-7; D perhaps matches TRBD2 (6 bases). Trimming left V 8 bases short and J 0 bases short, with 14 bases between. CDR3 size: 14 residues. CDR1 and CDR2 (germline): MDHEN, SYDVKM. Here the CDR3 reads CASLRDLSSYEQYF. The CDR3 coding sequence is TGTGCCAGCCTCCGGGACTTGAGCTCCTACGAGCAGTACTTC.

The rearrangement joins TRBV5-4 to TRBJ2-5, with TRBD1 matching over 7 bases. CDR1 and CDR2 from the germline V gene are SGHNT and YYREEE (reference sequence). There are 14 residues in the CDR3. Losses at the gene ends were 4 bases for V and 1 base for J; bases not matched to a gene: 4. For the CDR3, the DNA is TGTGCCAGCAGCCTGGGGACAGCCCAAGAGACCCAGTACTTC. It is translated as CASSLGTAQETQYF.